A single sample is the source of the 9 T cell receptor beta chains below, sequenced in a study of blood T cell repertoires in COVID-19. The method was immunoSEQ multiplex PCR; TCRdb's version includes in-frame clones alone and lacks a portion of them. The sample includes 90,000 to 150,000 clones, 80% to 90% of them seen just once. The specimen sequenced was peripheral blood. Every receptor here comes from a woman in her forties or fifties with active or convalescent COVID-19.

The rearrangement joins TRBV24-1 to TRBJ1-2; weak D call: TRBD1 (5 bases). The CDR3 extends over 14 amino acids. V lost 5 bases to trimming and J lost 4 bases, with 13 bases between them. Germline-derived CDR1 and CDR2 are KGHDR and SFDVKD. CDR3 in DNA: TGTGCCACCAGTGGACGAGACAGTTTCTATGGCTACACCTTC. Translation: CATSGRDSFYGYTF.

The V call is TRBV7-4, the J call TRBJ1-1; D possibly corresponds to TRBD1 (5 bases). V shed 3 bases and J shed 3 bases, with 17 bases lying between them. Germline lookup yields CDR1 SGHVT and CDR2 SQSDAQ. The CDR3 length is 16 residues. CDR3 protein: CASSLLEGLADTEAFF. In DNA form, the CDR3 reads TGTGCCAGCAGCTTGTTGGAGGGGCTGGCGGACACTGAAGCTTTCTTT.

The rearrangement links TRBV3-1 (or the pseudogene TRBV3-2) to TRBJ1-1; 7 positions match TRBD1. Germline assignment: CDR1 LGHDT and CDR2 YNNKEL (reference sequence). With 1 base clipped from V and 3 bases from J, the junction kept 8 bases outside the gene matches. The CDR3 has 16 residues. The CDR3 region has the DNA TGTGCCAGCAGCCAAGCTTTCACAGGGGAGGACACTGAAGCTTTCTTT. Amino acid sequence: CASSQAFTGEDTEAFF.

The V call is TRBV3-1 (or the pseudogene TRBV3-2), the J call TRBJ1-5; no firm D call. From germline, CDR1 is LGHDT and CDR2 YNNKEL (reference sequence). Deletions cut 1 base from V and 3 bases from J, with 7 bases between. The length of the CDR3 is 14 residues. CDR3 bases: TGTGCCAGCAGCCAAGGAGGGTTCAATCAGCCCCAGCATTTT. Translated: CASSQGGFNQPQHF.

The gene calls are TRBV9 and TRBJ2-3; no definite D call. The ends were cut back, 0 bases at V and 8 bases at J, with 10 bases in the middle. The CDR3 is made up of 13 amino acids. CDR1 is SGDLS and CDR2 is YYNGEE in the germline V gene. The CDR3: CASSVETPSTQYF. The DNA for the CDR3 is TGTGCCAGCAGCGTAGAAACACCATCTACGCAGTATTTT.

The chain couples TRBV9 to TRBJ2-7; 14 bases are shared with TRBD2. Germline loops: CDR1 SGDLS, CDR2 YYNGEE. The trim removed 3 bases at V and 4 bases at J, leaving 6 bases unmatched. The CDR3 covers 16 residues. CDR3 DNA sequence: TGTGCCAGCAGCGACGGGACTAGCGGGAGAGCTTACGAGCAGTACTTC. Protein sequence: CASSDGTSGRAYEQYF.

CDR3 region: CASSDGLAGVREQFF. CDR3 coding DNA: TGTGCCAGTAGTGACGGACTAGCGGGAGTACGTGAGCAGTTCTTC. The chain is built from TRBV19 and TRBJ2-1, with 13 bases aligning to TRBD2. In germline, CDR1 is LNHDA, CDR2 SQIVND (reference sequence). V lost 5 bases, J lost 9 bases, and 7 bases stayed unmatched. The CDR3 has 15 amino acids.

The J gene is TRBJ2-7, the V gene TRBV30, with D perhaps matching TRBD2 (6 bases). The CDR3 has 13 residues. Germline V lookup: CDR1 GTSNPN, CDR2 SVGIG (reference sequence). With 4 bases removed from V and 5 bases from J, the gap between germline ends came to 15 bases. The CDR3 sequence: CAWNSWAGNEQYF. In nucleotides, the CDR3 is TGTGCCTGGAATAGCTGGGCGGGGAACGAGCAGTACTTC.

This clone was seen more than once but under ten times. The chain is built from TRBV28 and TRBJ2-3; 7 bases fit TRBD2. The CDR3 runs to 15 residues. Germline-derived CDR1 and CDR2 are MDHEN and SYDVKM. The ends lost 8 bases at V and 0 bases at J; junction bases unmatched: 8. CDR3 loop: CASAELAASTDTQYF. The CDR3 coding sequence is TGTGCCAGCGCCGAGCTAGCGGCTAGCACAGATACGCAGTATTTT.